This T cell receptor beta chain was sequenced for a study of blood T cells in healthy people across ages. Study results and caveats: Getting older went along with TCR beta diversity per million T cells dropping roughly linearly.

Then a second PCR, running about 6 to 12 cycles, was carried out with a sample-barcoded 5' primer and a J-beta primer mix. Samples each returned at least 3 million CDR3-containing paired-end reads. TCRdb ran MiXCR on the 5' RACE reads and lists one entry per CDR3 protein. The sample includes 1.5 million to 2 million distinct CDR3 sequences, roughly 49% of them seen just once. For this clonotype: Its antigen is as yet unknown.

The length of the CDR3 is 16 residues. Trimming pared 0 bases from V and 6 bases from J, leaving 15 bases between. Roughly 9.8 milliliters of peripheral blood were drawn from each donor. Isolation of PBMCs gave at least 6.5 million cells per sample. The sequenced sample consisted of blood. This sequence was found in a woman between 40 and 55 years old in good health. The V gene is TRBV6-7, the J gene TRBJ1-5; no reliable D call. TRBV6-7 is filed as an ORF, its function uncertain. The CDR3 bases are TGTGCCAGCAGTTACTCGAGAGGTTCTGGTGGTCAGCCCCAGCATTTT. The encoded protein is CASSYSRGSGGQPQHF.